These 11 T cell receptor beta chains came from one sample sequenced in a study of control samples from healthy donors and cancer patients. Clones were read by immunoSEQ multiplex PCR, and TCRdb kept only the in-frame ones, dropping some. Of some 100,000 clones in the sample, about 92% were seen once. Sequenced sample: blood. The source of these receptors is a man younger than 35 in good health.

The chain links TRBV4-2 to TRBJ2-5; D might be TRBD1 or TRBD2, each matching 6 bases. V gave up 0 bases and J gave up 4 bases, with 21 bases separating them. Germline loops: CDR1 LGHNA, CDR2 YNFKEQ. This CDR3 has 18 amino acids. The CDR3 bases are TGTGCCAGCAGCCAAGATTGGTCTCGCGGAGGAGGGGGAGAGACCCAGTACTTC. Protein product: CASSQDWSRGGGGETQYF.

CDR3 coding DNA: TGTGCCAGCAGCCCATGGGTAATTACAGGGGATGGCTACACCTTC. It codes for CASSPWVITGDGYTF. The rearrangement joins TRBV7-9 to TRBJ1-2; 7 nucleotides match TRBD1. Germline CDR1 and CDR2: SEHNR and FQNEAQ (reference sequence). Trimming at V came to 5 bases and at J to 6 bases, leaving 12 bases not matched to a gene. This CDR3 region has 15 residues.

Written as DNA, the CDR3 is TGTGCCACCAGCAGCCCCACGGGAGACTACGGGGAGCTGTTTTTT. This gives the protein CATSSPTGDYGELFF. J is TRBJ2-2 and V is TRBV15, with a possible D match to TRBD2 (6 bases). Trimming removed 3 bases at V and 7 bases at J, with 15 bases between. CDR3 length: 15 residues. In germline, CDR1 is LNHNV, CDR2 YYDKDF (reference sequence).

The chain employs TRBV6-2 or TRBV6-3 and TRBJ1-1; D is uncertain. Per the germline V gene, CDR1 is MNHEY and CDR2 is SVGEGT. This CDR3 has 16 amino acids. V was pared by 5 bases and J by 2 bases, with 18 bases between. Here the CDR3 reads CASSPPQEDVNTEAFF. In DNA, the CDR3 is TGTGCCAGCAGTCCCCCCCAAGAGGACGTAAACACTGAAGCTTTCTTT.

J is TRBJ2-1 and V is TRBV5-1; the match to TRBD2 covers 12 bases. J was trimmed by 4 bases and V by 0 bases; bases with no gene match: 2. From germline, CDR1 is SGHRS and CDR2 YFSETQ. The CDR3 loop spans 16 amino acids. The CDR3 protein is CASSLGTSGKYNEQFF. Here the CDR3 DNA reads TGCGCCAGCAGCTTGGGGACTAGCGGGAAATACAATGAGCAGTTCTTC.

The V and J genes are TRBV30 and TRBJ1-5; no reliable D call. Trimming took 2 bases from V and 3 from J, leaving 8 bases between them. The CDR3 has 13 amino acids. From germline, CDR1 is GTSNPN and CDR2 SVGIG (reference sequence). The CDR3 loop is CAWSTVFNQPQHF. The DNA for the CDR3 is TGTGCCTGGAGTACGGTTTTCAATCAGCCCCAGCATTTT.

The genes are TRBV5-1 and TRBJ1-2, with 12 bases lining up with TRBD1. Germline-derived CDR1 and CDR2 are SGHRS and YFSETQ. After removal of 0 bases from V and 2 bases from J, the junction contained 8 bases not matched to a gene. The CDR3 spans 18 residues. CDR3 DNA sequence: TGCGCCAGCAGCTTGGAGGGACAGGGGGCGCCCAACAACTATGGCTACACCTTC. It translates to CASSLEGQGAPNNYGYTF.

This sequence joins TRBV10-2 and TRBJ2-3; D remains ambiguous. Germline CDR1 and CDR2: WSHSY and SAAADI. Trimming pared 0 bases from V and 0 bases from J, leaving 4 bases between. The CDR3 extends over 14 amino acids. CDR3 sequence: CASSESSSTDTQYF. The CDR3 nucleotides read TGCGCCAGCAGTGAGTCTTCGAGCACAGATACGCAGTATTTT.

The V gene is TRBV18, the J gene TRBJ1-2; TRBD1 agrees at 10 bases. Germline CDR1 KGHSH, CDR2 LQKENI. Losses at the gene ends were 4 bases for V and 6 bases for J; bases not matched to a gene: 11. The CDR3 is 16 amino acids. The CDR3 DNA reads TGTGCCAGCTCACTCGAAGTAACGGGACAGGGGAATGGCTACACCTTC. Its protein product is CASSLEVTGQGNGYTF.

The CDR3 here is CASSDLAGVASGANVLTF. DNA of the CDR3: TGTGCCAGCAGTGATCTAGCGGGGGTCGCCTCTGGGGCCAACGTCCTGACTTTC. The chain combines TRBV2 with TRBJ2-6; 10 positions match TRBD2. The CDR3 consists of 18 residues. Germline V CDR1 and CDR2: SNHLY, FYNNEI. Unmatched junction bases numbered 5, after V lost 3 bases and J lost 0 bases.

The rearrangement joins TRBV9 to TRBJ2-1; possible D gene TRBD2, 6 bases. Germline-derived CDR1 and CDR2 are SGDLS and YYNGEE. The CDR3 totals 13 residues. V lost 4 bases and J lost 7, with 12 bases in between. The DNA of the CDR3 is TGTGCCAGCAGCACCCCTGGGACTAATGAGCAGTTCTTC. Translated, it gives CASSTPGTNEQFF.